This T cell receptor (beta chain) is drawn from a study of regulatory dendritic cells for organ transplantation. CD4+ or CD8+ T cells were sorted as naive CD45RA+ or memory CD45RO+. Worth noting for this clone: Its antigen remains unknown.

Some clones are missing from TCRdb's copy, which holds only in-frame ones; the method was immunoSEQ multiplex PCR. The sample records 34,000 or so clones, less than 90% being singletons. Overall study results and limits: Memory CD8+ T cells were the most oligoclonal; naive cells were highly diverse. Alloreactive memory CD8+ T cell pools varied considerably between individuals.

Germline lookup yields CDR1 DFQATT and CDR2 SNEGSKA (reference sequence). This CDR3 comprises 11 residues. V lost 8 bases and J 4 bases, leaving 11 bases between the germline ends. The J gene is TRBJ1-1, the V gene TRBV20-1; D is possibly TRBD1 (6 bases). The sample taken for sequencing was naive CD4+ T cells from blood. Stated subset: CD45RA+ naive T cells. The source of this sequence is a human donor in good health. CDR3 amino acids: CSTHRATEAFF. The CDR3, as DNA: TGCAGTACACACAGGGCCACTGAAGCTTTCTTT.